This TCR beta chain was found in a study of blood T cell repertoires in COVID-19. Study-level information: COVID-19 samples from acute and convalescent phases originated in the United States, Italy and Spain. Sources were T cells, B-cell-depleted T cells, or PBMCs; the material itself was cDNA or gDNA.

Per the authors' pipeline: How many nucleated cells were present was estimated from reference gene primer amplification. Repertoires were generated with immunoSEQ multiplex PCR, while TCRdb's copy carries only in-frame clones and drops some. V, J and clone size reflect that table, while D and trimming were determined from the DNA. The data show around 260,000 clones, 84% seen once. The ends were cut back, 4 bases at V and 7 bases at J, with 15 bases in the middle. CDR1 is SGHRS, CDR2 YFSETQ, per germline. There are 15 residues in the CDR3. Sequenced material: peripheral blood. V usage is TRBV5-1 and J usage is TRBJ1-6, with D maybe TRBD1 (6 bases). This clonotype was obtained from a man in his sixties with acute or convalescent COVID-19. The CDR3 spells CASSPGTSDNSPLHF. The CDR3 coding sequence is TGCGCCAGCAGCCCGGGGACATCGGACAATTCACCCCTCCACTTT.